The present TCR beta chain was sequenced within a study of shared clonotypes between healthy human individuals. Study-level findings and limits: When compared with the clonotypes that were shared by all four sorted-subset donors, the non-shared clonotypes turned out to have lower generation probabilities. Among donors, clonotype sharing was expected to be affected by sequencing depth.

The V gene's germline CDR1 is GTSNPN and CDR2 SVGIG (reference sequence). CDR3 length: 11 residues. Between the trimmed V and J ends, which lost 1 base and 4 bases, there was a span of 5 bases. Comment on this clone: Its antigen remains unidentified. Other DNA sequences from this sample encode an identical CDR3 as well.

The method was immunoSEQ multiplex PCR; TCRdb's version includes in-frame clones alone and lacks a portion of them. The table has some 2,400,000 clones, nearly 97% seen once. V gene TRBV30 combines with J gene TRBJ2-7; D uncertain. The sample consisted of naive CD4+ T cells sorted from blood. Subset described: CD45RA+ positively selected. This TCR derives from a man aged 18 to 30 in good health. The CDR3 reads CAWSGPYEQYF. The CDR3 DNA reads TGTGCCTGGAGTGGGCCGTACGAGCAGTACTTC.